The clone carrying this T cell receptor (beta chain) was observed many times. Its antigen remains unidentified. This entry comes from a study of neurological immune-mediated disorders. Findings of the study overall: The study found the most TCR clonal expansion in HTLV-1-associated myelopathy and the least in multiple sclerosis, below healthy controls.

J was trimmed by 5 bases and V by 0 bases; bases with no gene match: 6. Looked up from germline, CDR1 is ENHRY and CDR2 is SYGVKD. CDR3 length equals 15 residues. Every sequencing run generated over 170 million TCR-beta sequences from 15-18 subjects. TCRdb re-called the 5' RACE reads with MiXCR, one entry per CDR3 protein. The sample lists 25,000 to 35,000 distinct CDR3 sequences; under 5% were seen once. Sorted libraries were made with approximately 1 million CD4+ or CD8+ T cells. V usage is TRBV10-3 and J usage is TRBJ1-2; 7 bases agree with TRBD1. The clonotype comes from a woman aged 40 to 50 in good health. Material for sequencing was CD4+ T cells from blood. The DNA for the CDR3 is TGTGCCATCAGTGAGTCGCTACAGGGGAGGTATGGCTACACCTTC. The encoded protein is CAISESLQGRYGYTF.